Below, 11 T cell receptor beta chains from the same sample are listed, as sequenced in a study of OX40 agonist ivuxolimab in advanced cancers. Profiling relied on immunoSEQ multiplex PCR, and the TCRdb table lists in-frame clones only, not all of them. The data hold around 70,000 clones, with roughly four fifths observed a single time. Sequencing used CD4+ or CD8+ T cells sorted from blood, obtained in a trial of the OX40 agonist ivuxolimab. Receptor source: an adult with an advanced solid tumor such as melanoma, head and neck, liver or kidney cancer.

The chain couples TRBV27 to TRBJ1-1; D not certain. The CDR3 length is 13 residues. V lost 10 bases and J 6 bases, leaving 18 bases between the germline ends. Germline CDR1 is MNHEY and CDR2 is SMNVEV (reference sequence). Here the CDR3 reads CATRDLGYAEAFF. DNA of the CDR3: TGTGCCACCCGCGACCTGGGCTACGCTGAAGCTTTCTTT.

Comments on this clone: The junction differs from germline at one of its ends, possibly a read error. The chain combines TRBV2 with TRBJ1-5; D ambiguous. This CDR3 is built from 15 residues. Germline-derived CDR1 and CDR2 are SNHLY and FYNNEI. The CDR3 reads CASREGGYSNQPQHF. The CDR3 DNA is TGTGCCAGCAGAGAAGGCGGATATAGCAATCAGCCCCAGCATTTT. Looking up the rest from reference TRBV2 and TRBJ1-5 gives the full variable domain: EPEVTQTPSHQVTQMGQEVILRCVPISNHLYFYWYRQILGQKVEFLVSFYNNEISEKSEIFDDQFSVERPDGSNFTLKIRSTKLEDSAMYFCASREGGYSNQPQHFGDGTRLSIL.

This chain connects TRBV7-2 to TRBJ2-3, with TRBD2 matching over 10 bases. The CDR3 contains 14 residues. V was pared by 2 bases and J by 8 bases, with 4 bases of the junction left unmatched. Germline V gene lookup returns CDR1 SGHTA and CDR2 FQGNSA. For the CDR3, the DNA is TGTGCCAGCAGCTTATTGGTAGCGGGAGGTACGCAGTATTTT. It translates to CASSLLVAGGTQYF.

This chain links TRBV9 with TRBJ1-3; 7 bases line up with TRBD1. The CDR3 loop spans 17 amino acids. Germline values: CDR1 SGDLS, CDR2 YYNGEE. J lost 0 bases, V lost 2 bases, and 8 bases had no gene match. DNA for the CDR3: TGTGCCAGCAGCGTGGCGACAGGGTCTTTCTCTGGAAACACCATATATTTT. Encoded protein: CASSVATGSFSGNTIYF. Full variable domain (outside the CDR3, taken from reference TRBV9 and TRBJ1-3): DSGVTQTPKHLITATGQRVTLRCSPRSGDLSVYWYQQSLDQGLQFLIQYYNGEERAKGNILERFSAQQFPDLHSELNLSSLELGDSALYFCASSVATGSFSGNTIYFGEGSWLTVV.

The chain links TRBV6-6 to TRBJ2-7; D is unclear. V lost 6 bases, J lost 5 bases, and 20 bases lay in between. The germline gives CDR1 MNHNY, CDR2 SVGAGI (reference sequence). The CDR3 is 15 residues long. The CDR3 DNA is TGTGCCAGCAGCTTTAGCTACCAAGGTCTGGACGAGCAGTACGTC. Amino acid sequence: CASSFSYQGLDEQYV.

The V gene is TRBV7-2, the J gene TRBJ1-2; 9 nucleotides match TRBD1. This CDR3 spans 14 amino acids. J gave up 5 bases and V 1 base, and 2 bases lay outside the gene matches. Germline CDR1 and CDR2: SGHTA and FQGNSA. CDR3 sequence: CASSLEGQGYGYTF. CDR3 nucleotides: TGTGCCAGCAGCTTAGAGGGACAGGGATATGGCTACACCTTC.

The chain couples TRBV5-1 to TRBJ1-2; 9 bases are shared with TRBD1. Germline trimming cut 4 bases from V and 4 bases from J; bases unmatched to any gene: 2. The germline V gene has CDR1 SGHRS and CDR2 YFSETQ. The CDR3 covers 13 residues. The CDR3 DNA is TGCGCCAGCAGCCCGGACAGGGGCTATGGCTACACCTTC. As protein: CASSPDRGYGYTF.

The CDR3 region has the DNA TGTGCCAGCAGCGCGAGCCGGGCGGACAGGGGGGTCGGTGAAGCTTTCTTT. It codes for CASSASRADRGVGEAFF. This chain links TRBV7-8 with TRBJ1-1; TRBD1 matches 10 bases. The junction had 16 bases not matched to a gene; V was cut back by 5 bases and J by 7 bases. Germline V gene sequence: CDR1 SGHVS, CDR2 FQNEAQ. There are 17 residues in the CDR3. The whole variable domain, remainder taken from reference TRBV7-8 and TRBJ1-1, is GAGVSQSPRYKVAKRGQDVALRCDPISGHVSLFWYQQALGQGPEFLTYFQNEAQLDKSGLPSDRFFAERPEGSVSTLKIQRTQQEDSAVYLCASSASRADRGVGEAFFGQGTRLTVV.

This rearrangement joins TRBV6-1 to TRBJ2-3; D unclear. Germline V lookup: CDR1 MNHNS, CDR2 SASEGT. The CDR3 is made up of 13 amino acids. V shed 6 bases and J shed 4 bases, with 11 bases lying between them. The CDR3 loop reads CASRDHGADTQYF. In nucleotides, the CDR3 is TGTGCCAGCAGAGACCATGGGGCAGATACGCAGTATTTT.

The rearrangement links TRBV28 to TRBJ2-1; the match to TRBD1 covers 7 bases. The CDR3 has 15 amino acids. Unmatched junction bases numbered 9, after V lost 6 bases and J lost 4 bases. CDR1 and CDR2 (germline): MDHEN, SYDVKM. The CDR3 nucleotides read TGTGCCAGCAGCTTTTCGCCAGGGGGTTACAATGAGCAGTTCTTC. It codes for CASSFSPGGYNEQFF.

For this clone: The junction departs from germline at one end; a sequencing error may be responsible. The genes are TRBV2 and TRBJ2-5; D not certain. Looked up from germline, CDR1 is SNHLY and CDR2 is FYNNEI. This CDR3 has 13 amino acids. The CDR3 loop is CASIIGPQGTQYF. Here the CDR3 DNA reads TGTGCCAGCATTATTGGACCTCAAGGGACCCAGTACTTC.